This T cell receptor (beta chain) was captured by sequencing in a study of blood T cell repertoires in COVID-19. How the authors handled the data: Amplified reference gene primers provided the basis for estimating nucleated cell counts. TCRdb's copy holds only in-frame clones and misses some; the assay was immunoSEQ multiplex PCR. D and trimming were read from the DNA, whereas the V and J calls and clone size are those reported in that table. This table holds 45,000 to 55,000 clones, 80% to 85% found once. The clonotype was recovered from a man in his fifties or sixties with acute or convalescent COVID-19. Source material: peripheral blood.

This CDR3 reads CASTLSSGGNTIYF. The CDR3 DNA follows: TGTGCCAGCACCCTCTCGTCCGGGGGAAACACCATATATTTT. The chain employs TRBV6-5 and TRBJ1-3; unclear D gene. This CDR3 comprises 14 residues. The germline V gene has CDR1 MNHEY and CDR2 SVGAGI. Trimming took off 7 bases at V and 4 bases at J, with 14 bases between the two ends.